These 31 T cell receptor beta chains were all obtained from the same sample, sequenced in a study of cytomegalovirus exposure and HLA in healthy donors. 13 Jbeta primers and 60 Vbeta primers were used for the PCR. Repertoires were generated with immunoSEQ multiplex PCR, while TCRdb's copy carries only in-frame clones and drops some. Counted here are 84,000 or so clones, about four fifths occurring once; the ten biggest clones make up roughly 2.4%. What was sequenced was PBMCs. Receptors were obtained from a woman in her forties or fifties in good health and CMV-seronegative.

V and J are TRBV4-2 and TRBJ2-3; TRBD1 matches at 10 bases. Germline lookup yields CDR1 LGHNA and CDR2 YNFKEQ. This CDR3 has 16 amino acids. J gave up 4 bases and V 0 bases, and 4 bases lay outside the gene matches. The CDR3 nucleotides read TGTGCCAGCAGCCAAGATTGGGGGACAGGGGCAGATACGCAGTATTTT. It yields the protein CASSQDWGTGADTQYF.

Comment on this clone: Other DNA sequences in the same sample also yield this CDR3. The chain links TRBV6-5 to TRBJ1-5; D unresolved. Germline CDR1 reads MNHEY; CDR2 reads SVGAGI. V lost 7 bases, J lost 1 base, and 11 bases lay in between. The CDR3 is 14 residues long. CDR3 DNA sequence: TGTGCCAGCATTTTTCGGGGAAGCAATCAGCCCCAGCATTTT. It yields the protein CASIFRGSNQPQHF.

This chain joins TRBV5-1 and TRBJ2-3; 9 positions match TRBD2. This CDR3 is built from 17 residues. From germline, CDR1 is SGHRS and CDR2 YFSETQ. The V gene end was trimmed by 2 bases and the J gene end by 2 bases; junction bases not matched to a gene: 9. CDR3 nucleotides: TGCGCCAGCAGCTTCGACGCGGGGGGGCTCACCACAGATACGCAGTATTTT. Translated: CASSFDAGGLTTDTQYF.

The chain joins TRBV27 to TRBJ1-5; D gene unclear. Germline V lookup: CDR1 MNHEY, CDR2 SMNVEV (reference sequence). The CDR3 is made up of 12 amino acids. Between the trimmed V and J ends, which lost 3 bases and 6 bases, there was a span of 6 bases. CDR3 sequence reads: CASSFLGQPQHF. The CDR3 DNA is TGTGCCAGCAGTTTTCTCGGTCAGCCCCAGCATTTT.

This clone occurred a few times. The CDR3 region is CASTVEVNTEAFF. The CDR3 DNA sequence: TGTGCCAGCACCGTTGAGGTGAACACTGAAGCTTTCTTT. The gene calls are TRBV6-1 and TRBJ1-1; the D is unclear. In germline, CDR1 is MNHNS, CDR2 SASEGT. This CDR3 has 13 amino acids. V was clipped by 7 bases and J by 0 bases, with 9 bases between them.

The chain joins TRBV15 to TRBJ2-1; D is perhaps TRBD2 (6 bases). The CDR3 has 15 amino acids. CDR1 and CDR2 from the germline V gene are LNHNV and YYDKDF (reference sequence). The V end lost 4 bases, the J end lost 3 bases, and 13 bases lay between the germline ends. The CDR3: CATSTRLDLYNEQFF. The CDR3 DNA is TGTGCCACCAGCACGAGACTAGACCTCTACAATGAGCAGTTCTTC.

The chain combines TRBV5-1 with TRBJ2-1; TRBD2 agrees at 7 bases. V gave up 0 bases and J gave up 5 bases; unmatched junction bases: 5. The length of the CDR3 is 15 residues. CDR1 is SGHRS and CDR2 is YFSETQ in the germline V gene. CDR3: CASSLESAGDNEQFF. The CDR3 DNA reads as TGCGCCAGCAGCTTGGAATCGGCGGGGGACAATGAGCAGTTCTTC.

The chain uses TRBV6-4 and TRBJ2-1; 12 nucleotides match TRBD2. Germline CDR1 reads MRHNA; CDR2 reads SNTAGT. Losses at the gene ends were 2 bases for V and 4 bases for J; bases not matched to a gene: 6. The CDR3 spans 17 residues. The CDR3 sequence: CASSDQGTSGLYNEQFF. The CDR3 nucleotides read TGTGCCAGCAGTGACCAAGGGACTAGCGGGCTATACAATGAGCAGTTCTTC.

The CDR3 sequence is CASSLAGSSYNEQFF. The CDR3 coding sequence is TGTGCCAGCAGTCTAGCGGGGAGCTCCTACAATGAGCAGTTCTTC. V usage is TRBV2 and J usage is TRBJ2-1; TRBD2 matches 9 bases. V gave up 5 bases and J gave up 0 bases; unmatched junction bases: 2. The CDR3 sequence is 15 residues long. The germline V gene encodes CDR1 SNHLY and CDR2 FYNNEI.

This chain joins TRBV9 and TRBJ1-3; D perhaps matches TRBD1 (6 bases). The V end was cut by 0 bases, the J end by 4 bases, with 11 bases between. Germline V gives CDR1 SGDLS, CDR2 YYNGEE. The CDR3 is 15 amino acids. CDR3 amino acids: CASSVDQGKGNTIYF. The DNA of the CDR3 is TGTGCCAGCAGCGTAGATCAGGGGAAAGGAAACACCATATATTTT.

The chain uses TRBV15 and TRBJ1-2; 8 nucleotides match TRBD1. Germline-derived CDR1 and CDR2 are LNHNV and YYDKDF (reference sequence). J was trimmed by 6 bases and V by 3 bases; bases with no gene match: 15. This CDR3 spans 17 amino acids. CDR3 protein: CATSSRPDVNRGDGYTF. The CDR3 bases are TGTGCCACCAGCAGTCGACCGGACGTCAACAGGGGGGATGGCTACACCTTC.

V is TRBV7-2 and J is TRBJ1-1; TRBD1 matches 9 bases. J lost 11 bases, V lost 1 base, and 14 bases had no gene match. Germline lookup yields CDR1 SGHTA and CDR2 FQGNSA. This CDR3 has 16 residues. CDR3 sequence: CASSLVGTGRGINAFF. In DNA, the CDR3 is TGTGCCAGCAGCTTAGTTGGGACAGGGAGAGGTATAAACGCTTTCTTT.

This chain connects TRBV6-6 to TRBJ1-1, with 7 bases matching TRBD1. Losses at the gene ends were 0 bases for V and 6 bases for J; bases not matched to a gene: 4. The CDR3 loop spans 14 amino acids. Germline loops: CDR1 MNHNY, CDR2 SVGAGI (reference sequence). The CDR3: CASSYSSQGAEAFF. As DNA, the CDR3 is TGTGCCAGCAGTTACTCGAGTCAGGGGGCTGAAGCTTTCTTT.

The V gene is TRBV5-6, the J gene TRBJ1-3; D call uncertain. The germline CDR1 and CDR2 sequences are SGHDT and YYEEEE. V lost 0 bases and J 0 bases, leaving 10 bases between the germline ends. CDR3 size: 16 residues. CDR3: CASSLVSLSSGNTIYF. The CDR3 DNA reads as TGTGCCAGCAGCTTGGTTTCTCTGTCCTCTGGAAACACCATATATTTT.

The chain links TRBV23-1 to TRBJ2-1, with 10 nucleotides matching TRBD1. TRBV23-1 is recorded as an ORF, its role being uncertain. This CDR3 is built from 23 residues. V lost 0 bases, J lost 5 bases, and 25 bases stayed unmatched. For the CDR3, the DNA is TGCGCCAGCAGTCAATCGACCCAATGGGGCGGGAGAAGGGACAGGGGCCCTAACAATGAGCAGTTCTTC. This codes for CASSQSTQWGGRRDRGPNNEQFF.

The V gene is TRBV5-8, the J gene TRBJ2-7; a possible D gene is TRBD1 (6 bases). V was shortened by 2 bases and J by 3 bases, with 9 bases between the two germline ends. This CDR3 is 13 amino acids long. Germline CDR1 and CDR2: SGHTS and YDEGEE. The CDR3 DNA sequence: TGTGCCAGCAGCTTTGGGGGCTACTACGAGCAGTACTTC. Protein product: CASSFGGYYEQYF.

The J gene is TRBJ2-7, the V gene TRBV6-1; D remains unclear. Trimming removed 1 base at V and 0 bases at J, with 16 bases between. The CDR3 runs to 17 residues. The V gene's germline CDR1 is MNHNS and CDR2 SASEGT. This CDR3 reads CASSEVIRASSSYEQYF. The CDR3 DNA reads TGTGCCAGCAGTGAAGTCATTCGTGCGTCGAGCTCCTACGAGCAGTACTTC.

CDR3 nucleotides: TGCGCCAGCAGTGAGTCGGGACTAGCTTTTGAGCAGTTCTTC. Amino acids: CASSESGLAFEQFF. The genes are TRBV10-2 and TRBJ2-1, with 9 bases lining up with TRBD2. The germline V gene encodes CDR1 WSHSY and CDR2 SAAADI. The V gene end was trimmed by 0 bases and the J gene end by 9 bases; junction bases not matched to a gene: 3. CDR3 size: 14 residues.

This clone appeared a few times. J is TRBJ2-7 and V is TRBV10-3, with 9 positions matching TRBD1. The CDR3 has 15 residues. Germline V CDR1 and CDR2: ENHRY, SYGVKD. Germline trimming cut 4 bases from V and 4 bases from J; bases unmatched to any gene: 8. The DNA for the CDR3 is TGTGCCATCAGTGGACCGACAGGGGGAAAATACGAGCAGTACTTC. Amino acid sequence: CAISGPTGGKYEQYF.

A few counts support this clone. The chain recombines TRBV28 with TRBJ2-2, with D tentatively TRBD2 (6 bases). Germline V gives CDR1 MDHEN, CDR2 SYDVKM. V was clipped by 6 bases and J by 4 bases, with 15 bases between them. This CDR3 spans 15 amino acids. The CDR3 DNA follows: TGTGCCAGCAGCGTGGAGGGTTTGAGCACCGGGGAGCTGTTTTTT. Amino acids: CASSVEGLSTGELFF.

The chain links TRBV5-1 to TRBJ2-1; 9 bases fit TRBD1. The CDR3 is made up of 14 amino acids. Germline CDR1 SGHRS, CDR2 YFSETQ. The V segment lost 4 bases and the J segment 10 bases; nucleotides outside the gene matches: 9. The CDR3 DNA reads as TGCGCCAGCAGCCCAGGGACAGGGAGGGACGAGCAGTTCTTC. Protein: CASSPGTGRDEQFF.

This clone occurred once. The chain couples TRBV25-1 to TRBJ2-5, with D possibly being TRBD1 (7 bases). The CDR3 runs to 16 residues. The germline V gene encodes CDR1 MGHDK and CDR2 SYGVNS. With 2 bases removed from V and 4 bases from J, the gap between germline ends came to 17 bases. The CDR3 here is CASSESLAGGLETQYF. Here the CDR3 DNA reads TGTGCCAGCAGTGAAAGTCTGGCAGGGGGGTTAGAGACCCAGTACTTC.

V gene TRBV6-5 combines with J gene TRBJ2-2; D possibly corresponds to TRBD1 (6 bases). The CDR3 is made up of 16 amino acids. Trimming shortened V by 0 bases and J by 3 bases, and 11 bases separated the two germline ends. Germline assignment: CDR1 MNHEY and CDR2 SVGAGI. For the CDR3, the DNA is TGTGCCAGCAGTTACTCACCCAGGGGCTACACCGGGGAGCTGTTTTTT. The encoded protein is CASSYSPRGYTGELFF.

The V call is TRBV18, the J call TRBJ1-2; the D is unclear. The germline gives CDR1 KGHSH, CDR2 LQKENI. V gave up 3 bases and J gave up 7 bases, with 18 bases separating them. This CDR3 region has 15 residues. The CDR3: CASSPSKSDTAGYTF. The DNA of the CDR3 is TGTGCCAGCTCACCTTCAAAAAGTGACACGGCTGGCTACACCTTC.

The V and J genes are TRBV4-1 and TRBJ2-3; 9 nucleotides line up with TRBD1. There are 19 residues in the CDR3. With V trimmed by 7 bases and J by 0 bases, 17 bases remained unmatched. The germline CDR1 and CDR2 sequences are MGHRA and YSYEKL. CDR3 nucleotide sequence: TGCGCCAGCAACACACCGGGACAGGGCCTCCGAACTAGCACAGATACGCAGTATTTT. It is translated as CASNTPGQGLRTSTDTQYF.

The rearrangement joins TRBV5-6 to TRBJ2-1; D remains ambiguous. Trimming took off 2 bases at V and 6 bases at J, with 3 bases between the two ends. The CDR3 spans 11 residues. Germline CDR1 SGHDT, CDR2 YYEEEE. The CDR3 region is CASSFVNEQFF. DNA of the CDR3: TGTGCCAGCAGCTTCGTCAATGAGCAGTTCTTC.

The chain uses TRBV5-1 and TRBJ2-5; TRBD1 might be the D (7 bases). V was cut by 4 bases and J by 1 base, with 11 bases left in between. CDR3 size: 14 residues. CDR1 and CDR2 (germline): SGHRS, YFSETQ. CDR3 nucleotide sequence: TGCGCCAGCAGCCGCGGGGACAGCCAAGAGACCCAGTACTTC. This gives the protein CASSRGDSQETQYF.

The V call is TRBV7-9, the J call TRBJ2-1; 10 nucleotides line up with TRBD2. The CDR3 is 16 amino acids. Germline lookup yields CDR1 SEHNR and CDR2 FQNEAQ (reference sequence). The V gene end was trimmed by 1 base and the J gene end by 9 bases; junction bases not matched to a gene: 9. CDR3 sequence reads: CASSLVVQREGGEQFF. CDR3 bases: TGTGCCAGCAGCTTAGTCGTCCAGCGGGAGGGCGGTGAGCAGTTCTTC.

The chain employs TRBV5-6 and TRBJ1-6; D gene uncertain. Trimming left V 4 bases short and J 10 bases short, with 21 bases between. This CDR3 region has 16 residues. From germline, CDR1 is SGHDT and CDR2 YYEEEE. The CDR3 sequence is CASSPTHASLGSPLHF. The CDR3 coding sequence is TGTGCCAGCAGCCCGACTCACGCCTCCCTTGGGTCACCCCTCCACTTT. Full variable domain (remainder filled in from reference TRBV5-6 and TRBJ1-6): DAGVTQSPTHLIKTRGQQVTLRCSPKSGHDTVSWYQQALGQGPQFIFQYYEEEERQRGNFPDRFSGHQFPNYSSELNVNALLLGDSALYLCASSPTHASLGSPLHFGNGTRLTVT.

V usage is TRBV28 and J usage is TRBJ2-5; D is unresolved. CDR1 and CDR2 from the germline V gene are MDHEN and SYDVKM. V gave up 8 bases and J gave up 4 bases, with 17 bases separating them. This CDR3 is 14 amino acids long. The CDR3 loop reads CASRPQTAPETQYF. The CDR3 DNA is TGTGCCAGCCGACCACAAACAGCTCCAGAGACCCAGTACTTC.

This chain uses TRBV27 with TRBJ2-1; 7 bases match TRBD2. V was clipped by 6 bases and J by 1 base; unmatched bases: 15. The germline gives CDR1 MNHEY, CDR2 SMNVEV (reference sequence). There are 18 residues in the CDR3. CDR3 amino acids: CASRTDPSGTRSYNEQFF. CDR3 DNA: TGTGCCAGCAGAACTGATCCGAGCGGGACCCGATCCTACAATGAGCAGTTCTTC.